The sample holds a few counts of the clone carrying this TCR beta chain. Its antigen is still unknown. These data are taken from a study of shared clonotypes between healthy human individuals. As for the study in general: The study enrolled a couple of women and a few men aged 18 to 49.

Profiling relied on immunoSEQ multiplex PCR, and the TCRdb table lists in-frame clones only, not all of them. The sample shows about 1 million clones, 65% to 75% of them seen only once. The junction had 14 bases not matched to a gene; V was cut back by 6 bases and J by 5 bases. CDR1 is LNHDA, CDR2 SQIVND, per germline (reference sequence). This CDR3 is built from 16 residues. General study findings and limits: Researchers sampled only blood; tissue repertoires likely differ. In contrast to clonotypes shared by all four donors, non-shared clonotypes had lower generation probabilities.

The chain carries TRBV19 and TRBJ1-1, with 8 bases identical to TRBD1. The clonotype was recovered from a man between 18 and 35 years old in good health. Material for sequencing was memory CD4+ T cells sorted from blood. Subset indicated: CD45RA-negative fraction. CDR3 protein: CASSEGQVYVYTEAFF. In DNA, the CDR3 is TGTGCCAGTAGCGAGGGACAGGTTTACGTATATACTGAAGCTTTCTTT.